Listed here are 21 T cell receptor beta chains from one sample, sequenced in a study of beta chain features in type 1 diabetes. The sequenced template was cDNA made from the entire isolated RNA. The assay was immunoSEQ multiplex PCR, and TCRdb's table has in-frame clones only and misses some. The sample includes about 240,000 clones, 27% of them seen just once. Sample: central memory CD4+ T cells from blood. The receptors originated from a man younger than 45 in good health.

This clone came up a few times. The rearrangement links TRBV2 to TRBJ2-1; 11 nucleotides line up with TRBD2. Per the germline V gene, CDR1 is SNHLY and CDR2 is FYNNEI. The V segment lost 5 bases and the J segment 8 bases; nucleotides outside the gene matches: 5. The CDR3 is 14 residues long. CDR3 DNA: TGTGCCAGCAGTCGACTAGCGGGGAACGATGAGCAGTTCTTC. It is translated as CASSRLAGNDEQFF.

This clone was recorded a few times. The chain uses TRBV23-1 and TRBJ2-1, with 9 bases that match TRBD2. TRBV23-1 is flagged as an ORF with uncertain function. The junction had 6 bases not matched to a gene; V was cut back by 2 bases and J by 7 bases. The CDR3 has 15 residues. The CDR3 sequence is CASSQKGLAMNEQFF. CDR3 bases: TGCGCCAGCAGTCAAAAAGGACTAGCGATGAATGAGCAGTTCTTC.

V usage is TRBV7-2 and J usage is TRBJ2-3; D gene uncertain. The CDR3 loop spans 12 amino acids. The germline V and J ends were trimmed by 7 bases and 5 bases, with 10 bases remaining between them. The V gene's germline CDR1 is SGHTA and CDR2 FQGNSA. In DNA, the CDR3 is TGTGCCAGCACCCTAGTGGGAGATACGCAGTATTTT. This codes for CASTLVGDTQYF.

The V call is TRBV7-6, the J call TRBJ2-1; TRBD2 matches 12 bases. Germline-derived CDR1 and CDR2 are SGHVS and FNYEAQ. V lost 5 bases to trimming and J lost 6 bases; unmatched junction nucleotides: 2. This CDR3 spans 14 amino acids. The CDR3 DNA reads as TGTGCCAGCAGCCTGACTAGCGGGAGCAATGAGCAGTTCTTC. This encodes CASSLTSGSNEQFF.

The chain recombines TRBV29-1 with TRBJ2-5, with TRBD1 matching 8 bases. V lost 7 bases and J lost 4; bases outside the gene matches: 5. The CDR3 extends over 12 amino acids. Germline CDR1 reads SQVTM; CDR2 reads ANQGSEA. The CDR3 region is CSERTGTETQYF. CDR3 sequence (DNA): TGCAGCGAGAGGACAGGGACAGAGACCCAGTACTTC. Drawing the rest from reference TRBV29-1 and TRBJ2-5, the complete variable domain is SAVISQKPSRDICQRGTSLTIQCQVDSQVTMMFWYRQQPGQSLTLIATANQGSEATYESGFVIDKFPISRPNLTFSTLTVSNMSPEDSSIYLCSERTGTETQYFGPGTRLLVL.

A remark on this clone: Other nucleotide sequences in the sample specify the same CDR3. This sequence joins TRBV30 and TRBJ1-2; D uncertain. Germline V gene data show CDR1 as GTSNPN and CDR2 as SVGIG (reference sequence). This CDR3 region has 11 residues. Trimming took 0 bases from V and 2 from J, leaving 1 base between them. In nucleotides, the CDR3 is TGTGCCTGGAGTGTGAACTATGGCTACACCTTC. Its translation: CAWSVNYGYTF. The full variable domain, its missing parts supplied by reference TRBV30 and TRBJ1-2, is SQTIHQWPATLVQPVGSPLSLECTVEGTSNPNLYWYRQAAGRGLQLLFYSVGIGQISSEVPQNLSASRPQDRQFILSSKKLLLSDSGFYLCAWSVNYGYTFGSGTRLTVV.

This clone was recorded once. The chain joins TRBV5-1 to TRBJ2-7; 8 bases are a match to TRBD2. Trimming cost V 7 bases and J 7 bases; bases outside gene matches: 10. This CDR3 region has 13 residues. Per germline, CDR1 SGHRS and CDR2 YFSETQ. CDR3 sequence reads: CASYSGAQGEQYF. The CDR3 nucleotides read TGCGCCAGCTATAGCGGGGCCCAGGGGGAGCAGTACTTC.

The rearrangement uses TRBV2 and TRBJ2-2; no definite D call. Between the trimmed V and J ends, which lost 2 bases and 4 bases, there was a span of 14 bases. The CDR3 sequence is 16 residues long. Germline CDR1 reads SNHLY; CDR2 reads FYNNEI. The CDR3 DNA is TGTGCCAGCAGTGAACCCCCTAACCCGAGCACCGGGGAGCTGTTTTTT. Translation: CASSEPPNPSTGELFF.

V usage is TRBV29-1 and J usage is TRBJ2-3, with 7 bases lining up with TRBD1. With V trimmed by 4 bases and J by 2 bases, 6 bases remained unmatched. Per germline, CDR1 SQVTM and CDR2 ANQGSEA. The CDR3 has 14 amino acids. The CDR3 DNA reads TGCAGCGTTGTGGGGACAGCCGTCACAGATACGCAGTATTTT. Translated: CSVVGTAVTDTQYF.

The chain links TRBV29-1 to TRBJ2-5; D remains unclear. The CDR3 extends over 12 amino acids. V lost 2 bases to trimming and J lost 4 bases, with 8 bases between them. CDR1 SQVTM and CDR2 ANQGSEA come from the germline V gene. The CDR3 nucleotides read TGCAGCGTTGAATATCCTCGAGAGACCCAGTACTTC. Residues: CSVEYPRETQYF.

The chain recombines TRBV9 with TRBJ1-1; no clear D gene. Between the trimmed V and J ends, which lost 0 bases and 0 bases, there was a span of 6 bases. Germline V gene data show CDR1 as SGDLS and CDR2 as YYNGEE. The length of the CDR3 is 14 residues. CDR3 DNA sequence: TGTGCCAGCAGCGTAGGATTGATGAACACTGAAGCTTTCTTT. Its protein product is CASSVGLMNTEAFF.

To note about this clone: Additional DNA sequences in this sample encode the identical CDR3. The chain uses TRBV29-1 and TRBJ1-3; perhaps TRBD1 as D (5 bases). The V gene lost 6 bases and the J gene lost 0 bases, with 9 bases spanning the gap. The CDR3 is made up of 13 amino acids. Germline CDR1 SQVTM, CDR2 ANQGSEA. The CDR3 DNA is TGCAGCGTCACGCAGGGCTCTGGAAACACCATATATTTT. Encoded protein: CSVTQGSGNTIYF.

The chain employs TRBV4-3 and TRBJ2-5, with D hard to call. The germline V and J ends were trimmed by 1 base and 4 bases, with 7 bases remaining between them. The CDR3 consists of 13 residues. The germline gives CDR1 LGHNA, CDR2 YSLEER. The chain's CDR3 is CASSQGPRETQYF. The CDR3 DNA is TGCGCCAGCAGCCAAGGGCCTCGAGAGACCCAGTACTTC.

This clone came up once. Other DNA sequences in this sample translate to the same CDR3. V usage is TRBV2 and J usage is TRBJ2-4; D gene unclear. Germline V gives CDR1 SNHLY, CDR2 FYNNEI. V was cut by 3 bases and J by 0 bases, with 6 bases left in between. The CDR3 runs to 14 residues. CDR3 region: CASSEELAKNIQYF. For the CDR3, the DNA is TGTGCCAGCAGTGAGGAACTAGCCAAAAACATTCAGTACTTC.

This clone has a handful of counts. This chain uses TRBV15 with TRBJ2-7; 9 bases fit TRBD1. CDR1 and CDR2 (germline): LNHNV, YYDKDF (reference sequence). Trimming removed 6 bases from V and 3 bases from J; junction bases left unmatched: 9. The CDR3 covers 15 residues. As DNA, the CDR3 is TGTGCCACCAGTCGAGGACAGGGGTCCGGCTACGAGCAGTACTTC. Amino acids: CATSRGQGSGYEQYF.

This clone was found a few times. This sequence joins TRBV19 and TRBJ2-1; TRBD2 agrees at 7 bases. CDR3 length: 16 residues. Trimming cost V 1 base and J 0 bases; bases outside gene matches: 3. Germline V gene data show CDR1 as LNHDA and CDR2 as SQIVND (reference sequence). CDR3 DNA: TGTGCCAGTAGTATAGGGAGGACTAGCTCCTACAATGAGCAGTTCTTC. This gives the protein CASSIGRTSSYNEQFF.

V and J are TRBV27 and TRBJ1-1, with D unclear. The CDR3 consists of 15 residues. V lost 0 bases and J lost 4, with 12 bases in between. CDR1 is MNHEY and CDR2 is SMNVEV in the germline V gene (reference sequence). Here the CDR3 DNA reads TGTGCCAGCAGTTTATCAAAGGGTTGGGGCACTGAAGCTTTCTTT. Translating it yields CASSLSKGWGTEAFF.

A remark on this clone: At one end the junction does not follow the germline gene, possibly because of a read error. The rearrangement links TRBV7-2 to TRBJ2-7; D is ambiguous. Germline V gene sequence: CDR1 SGHTA, CDR2 FQGNSA. The CDR3 extends over 12 amino acids. CDR3 sequence: CASSLDRRSPQF. DNA of the CDR3: TGTGCCAGCAGCTTAGATCGGCGGTCCCCACAATTC.

The V and J genes are TRBV15 and TRBJ2-7; the match to TRBD1 covers 8 bases. The CDR3 has 15 amino acids. Germline CDR1 reads LNHNV; CDR2 reads YYDKDF (reference sequence). After removal of 3 bases from V and 5 bases from J, the junction contained 9 bases not matched to a gene. CDR3 nucleotides: TGTGCCACCAGCAGCGGAGACAGGGGTCGGAACGAGCAGTACTTC. This codes for CATSSGDRGRNEQYF.

This clone was recorded a few times. In DNA, the CDR3 is TGTGCCAGCAGCTATGACAGGAATGCCTACGAGCAGTACTTC. Its translation: CASSYDRNAYEQYF. The J gene is TRBJ2-7, the V gene TRBV7-2; D possibly corresponds to TRBD1 (6 bases). V was trimmed by 4 bases and J by 2 bases, leaving 12 bases between them. In germline, CDR1 is SGHTA, CDR2 FQGNSA. The CDR3 has 14 residues.

This clone has just a few counts. The same CDR3 also results from other DNA sequences found in this sample. V usage is TRBV6-5 and J usage is TRBJ2-7, with TRBD2 matching 11 bases. CDR1 and CDR2 (germline): MNHEY, SVGAGI. CDR3 length equals 15 residues. V shed 6 bases, J shed 1 base, and the junction held 5 bases outside the gene matches. CDR3 sequence reads: CASSYSGRGSYEQYF. CDR3 bases: TGTGCCAGCAGCTATAGCGGGAGGGGGTCCTACGAGCAGTACTTC.